The T cell receptor (beta chain) described here comes from a study of cytomegalovirus exposure and HLA in healthy donors (dated by TCRdb to the late 2010s). In the study overall: An earlier analysis of roughly 630 of the donors reported 250 to 350 Gb of sequence data and 117 million unique TCR beta sequences from about 200 million T cells. Roughly 300 gigabases of sequencing data and around 87 million unique TCR sequences were included in an early release covering 550 to 650 HLA-typed donors. The genetic ancestry cluster associated with self-reported Caucasian donors included about 81% of the 398 genotyped donors. The aim of the study was to test whether cataloging public T cell receptors could identify signatures of past pathogen exposure. The T cell repertoires of 666 subjects were profiled by immunosequencing and related to cytomegalovirus serostatus. In addition to the first cohort of around 670 subjects, a separate validation cohort of 120 different subjects was used. To predict cytomegalovirus infection status, the study brought together high-throughput TCR immunosequencing, statistical association of individual TCRs with disease status, and machine learning. A later analysis re-examined previously published TCR beta repertoires from around 670 donors and added high-resolution HLA genotyping to investigate patterns of TCR occurrence. In the later analysis, no new phenotypic data were used to find candidate immune exposures; instead, reliance was placed on TCR beta sequences and their occurrence across donors. An earlier analysis of 587 of the donors used high-throughput TCR beta sequencing to judge whether each TCR beta V gene segment behaved as functional or pseudogenic. Donor age, sex, ethnicity and CMV serostatus were compiled together with the repertoire data. A later genetic analysis took genome-wide SNP genotypes for about 55% of the 666 donors and used that subset as a discovery cohort. All discovery cohort repertoires had been generated using a single sequencing platform. Class I and class II HLA loci were covered by the typing at four-digit resolution. Typing coverage differed by locus: A, B, C, DRB1 and DQB1 were typed in roughly 620-640 donors, DQA1 in about 560, DPA1 in 600 to 610, and DPB1 in around 490. Four to six DR-DQ haplotypes were handled as single units for association and clustering, since linkage in the cohort was strong. Among 398 genotyped donors of the cohort, an average of roughly 230,000 unique TCR beta nucleotide sequences was sequenced per donor, of which roughly 17% were non-productive.

As for this clone: The target of this receptor is not known. Base qualities are not at hand, and no much larger clone is one base apart.

The CDR3 starts with the cysteine, ends with the phenylalanine, and has 16 residues. The kept DNA is CDR3 alone, 48 bases in frame from the first base. Cut back by 0 bases and 2 bases, the V and J ends lie 13 bases apart. Looking up the germline V gene yields CDR1 MNHNS and CDR2 SASEGT. Libraries were built with the immunoSEQ multiplex PCR assay. A mixture of 60 forward primers for TCR Vbeta segments and 13 reverse primers for TCR Jbeta segments was used in the multiplex PCR. A multiplex PCR assay on genomic DNA amplified the CDR3 region of rearranged TCR beta genes. Amplified TCR beta libraries were sequenced as 87-base-pair reads on the Illumina HiSeq System. Processing in the source paper ran as follows. A later analysis tallied approximately 87 million unique TCR beta chains across the 666 repertoires, and approximately 12 million of those chains were shared by two or more donors. Raw reads were error-corrected and collapsed into unique sequences with a nearest-neighbor algorithm that merged closely related sequences to remove PCR and sequencing errors. V, D and J gene segments were assigned by aligning CDR3 sequences to IMGT reference sequences. Each retained sequence needed at least a six-nucleotide match to both a V gene segment and a J gene segment. A rearrangement counted as productive if the CDR3 had no stop codons and remained in frame with V and J, and every other rearrangement counted as non-productive. Following IMGT convention, CDR3 was defined as the stretch from the second conserved V-encoded cysteine up to the conserved J-encoded phenylalanine. Sequences without an unambiguous match to a single V gene segment were excluded from the earlier analysis of approximately 600 of the donors. In an earlier analysis of some 590 of the donors, a V segment was called functional when productive rearrangements were above 56.7%, and segregating when the standard deviation between donors exceeded 5%. A statistical classification framework was built for diagnosing cytomegalovirus status from the catalog of TCR beta chain sequences. In a later analysis, TCR nucleotide sequences were compared against IMGT/GENE-DB human TR gene sequences so that V and J genes could be assigned. In a later analysis, CDR3 sequences and most-parsimonious VDJ recombination scenarios were assigned using the TCRdist pipeline. In a later analysis, each TCR beta chain was defined by its CDR3 amino acid sequence together with its V-gene family, and reads lacking a unique V-gene family were excluded. As a way to deal with suspected cross-contamination and a sequencing artifact, a later analysis dropped more than 500 nucleotide sequences that were highly shared and had low generation probability. In a later analysis, a clonal expansion index for each public chain was calculated from normalized within-repertoire ranks of inferred template counts. A later analysis computed generation probabilities with a VDJ recombination model fitted to out-of-frame rearrangements, and checked the results against IGoR. A later analysis scored TCR-TCR, TCR-HLA and TCR-CMV co-occurrence with hypergeometric tests, applying a repertoire-size bias correction to TCR pairs. To estimate false discovery rates, a later analysis permuted the HLA or CMV assignments 20 times. A later analysis grouped co-occurring TCRs with DBSCAN, adding TCRdist sequence similarity when clustering within HLA-allele-positive subsets. Co-occurrence clustering excluded repertoires with fewer than 30,000 or more than 120,000 public chains, plus five with anomalous nucleotide sharing. The table comes from immuneACCESS by way of TCRdb, which keeps in-frame sequences with V and J called. Part of the clones is missing from these tables; in studies checked, under half for an unresolved V gene and the rest for unknown reasons. V and J calls and clone size are those listed in that table; D and trimming were worked out from the DNA. Here the sample has tens of thousands of clones; around 79% occur a single time. Approximately 7% of the sample is taken by the ten largest.

What the research found in general, with its limitations: Sequencing depth was assumed to be roughly uniform across donors in the presence/absence analyses, though that assumption may not hold. While some public TCRs were present in many individuals, most TCR sequences turned up only very rarely across donors. Linkage disequilibrium might explain the correlated functional status among segregating V segments, but an unknown experimental factor could not be excluded. In a later analysis, 16,951 TCR beta sequences were associated with specific HLA alleles at a false discovery rate of 0.05. In both the original and validation cohorts, the classifier was reported to diagnose cytomegalovirus status with high specificity and sensitivity. Because HLA typing was missing for some donors at each locus, association tests included only the typed subset. Compared with the 666-donor mean, donors in an Asian-associated ancestry cluster had fewer N-insertions in productive TCRs, according to a later genetic analysis. CMV serostatus was the only immune exposure information available for the cohort. This cohort had only TCR beta chains sequenced, and the lack of alpha or paired-chain data limited which features could be detected. In a later analysis, most CMV-associated TCR beta chains were found to appear HLA-restricted, with HLA associations seemingly driven largely by CMV exposure. When HLA alleles, especially DR and DQ, strongly co-occurred, TCR associations were difficult to assign to individual alleles. Compared with equally common non-associated chains, HLA-associated TCR beta chains in a later analysis were more clonally expanded and had lower generation probabilities. A further reported finding was that TCR beta sequences accurately predicted the HLA-A and HLA-B alleles for most subjects in the first cohort. Three of the identified cytomegalovirus-associated TCR beta chains were confirmed in vitro to be specific for cytomegalovirus antigens. V-gene and J-gene trimming of TCR beta chains was associated with a missense DCLRE1C variant in a later genetic analysis, and the association was replicated in an independent cohort. The earlier analysis of 587 of the donors excluded 15 to 20 rarely observed V segments, including chromosome 9 orphons, because counts were too low. In a later analysis, TCR association rates were found to vary across HLA loci, with the most associated TCRs seen for DRB1 alleles and the fewest for HLA-C alleles. A later analysis reported that several top co-occurrence clusters appeared linked to parvovirus B19, influenza, CMV and Epstein-Barr virus. In the study, around 150 TCR beta chains were listed as associated with cytomegalovirus. Broadly in line with IMGT annotations, most TCR beta V segments showed up in productive rearrangements about 90% or about 30% of the time in an earlier analysis of some 590 of the donors. The authors suggested that the approach could potentially be generalized to other disease states and immunological phenotypes. The sequencing pipeline was judged likely to have produced a cluster of highly shared sequence variants as a technical artifact. Because the 87-base-pair reads could not distinguish some IMGT-functional V segments, including TRBV6-2 and TRBV6-3, those segments were excluded.

In total, roughly 670 healthy bone marrow donors made up the cohort. Cohort members were all nominally healthy when sampled, although unrecorded immune exposures were likely present. The donor tested CMV seropositive, placing the donor among the 290 or so seropositive members of the cohort. Each donor provided a peripheral blood sample, and peripheral blood mononuclear cells were used for TCR beta sequencing. The Qiagen DNeasy Blood Extraction Kit was used to extract genomic DNA from the blood cell samples. Material for sequencing was PBMCs. The receptor was isolated from a woman aged 30 to 39 in good health and CMV-seropositive. Here the chain combines TRBV6-1 and TRBJ2-5; the best D guess is TRBD2, with 7 bases matching. In nucleotides, the sequence is TGTGCCAGCAGTGAAGCGCCTGGGGGGGCGCAAGAGACCCAGTACTTC. It translates as CASSEAPGGAQETQYF.